The following is a T cell receptor (beta chain) sequence with its context. In germline, CDR1 is SGHRS, CDR2 YFSETQ. The length of the CDR3 is 14 residues. After removal of 0 bases from V and 8 bases from J, the junction contained 7 bases not matched to a gene. These data come from a study of OX40 agonist ivuxolimab in advanced cancers. Clones were sequenced by immunoSEQ multiplex PCR, and TCRdb holds only the in-frame ones, with some missing. The sample records about 64,000 clones, 75% to 90% being singletons. A history of autoimmune disease or systemic immunosuppression excluded patients. The sample in question was CD4+ or CD8+ T cells sorted from blood, obtained in a trial of the OX40 agonist ivuxolimab. This receptor was taken from an adult with an advanced solid tumor such as melanoma, head and neck, liver or kidney cancer. The V gene is TRBV5-1, the J gene TRBJ1-2, with 7 bases that match TRBD1. CDR3 coding DNA: TGCGCCAGCAGCTTGGGGACAGGCCCTGAGGGCTACACCTTC. Protein product: CASSLGTGPEGYTF. The variable domain in full, completed from reference TRBV5-1 and TRBJ1-2, reads KAGVTQTPRYLIKTRGQQVTLSCSPISGHRSVSWYQQTPGQGLQFLFEYFSETQRNKGNFPGRFSGRQFSNSRSEMNVSTLELGDSALYLCASSLGTGPEGYTFGSGTRLTVV.